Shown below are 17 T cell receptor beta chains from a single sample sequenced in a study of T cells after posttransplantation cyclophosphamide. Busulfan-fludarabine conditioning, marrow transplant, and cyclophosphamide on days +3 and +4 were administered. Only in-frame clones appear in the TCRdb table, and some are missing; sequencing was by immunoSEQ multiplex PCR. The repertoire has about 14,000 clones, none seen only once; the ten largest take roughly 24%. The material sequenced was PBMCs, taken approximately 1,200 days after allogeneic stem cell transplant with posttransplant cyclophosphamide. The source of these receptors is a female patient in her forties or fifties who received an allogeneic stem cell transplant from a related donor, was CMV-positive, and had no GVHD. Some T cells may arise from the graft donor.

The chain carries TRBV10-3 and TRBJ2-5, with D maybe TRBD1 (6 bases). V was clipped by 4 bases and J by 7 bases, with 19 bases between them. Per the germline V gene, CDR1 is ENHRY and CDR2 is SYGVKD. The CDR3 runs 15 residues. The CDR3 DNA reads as TGTGCCATCAGTGCCCCGGAAGGGGGTGGGGGGACCCAGTACTTC. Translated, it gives CAISAPEGGGGTQYF.

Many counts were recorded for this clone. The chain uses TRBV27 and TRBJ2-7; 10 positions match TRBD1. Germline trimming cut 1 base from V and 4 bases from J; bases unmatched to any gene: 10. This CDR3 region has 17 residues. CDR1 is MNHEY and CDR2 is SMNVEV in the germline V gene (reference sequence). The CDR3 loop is CASSLYGRTGGFYEQYF. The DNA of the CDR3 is TGTGCCAGCAGTTTATATGGGCGGACAGGGGGTTTTTACGAGCAGTACTTC.

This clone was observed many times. The CDR3 region is CASSQHLTKGNTIYF. CDR3 bases: TGTGCCAGCAGTCAACACCTAACGAAAGGAAACACCATATATTTT. The chain is built from TRBV14 and TRBJ1-3; D remains unclear. With 6 bases removed from V and 4 bases from J, the gap between germline ends came to 16 bases. The CDR3 consists of 15 residues. Germline V gene lookup returns CDR1 SGHDN and CDR2 FVKESK.

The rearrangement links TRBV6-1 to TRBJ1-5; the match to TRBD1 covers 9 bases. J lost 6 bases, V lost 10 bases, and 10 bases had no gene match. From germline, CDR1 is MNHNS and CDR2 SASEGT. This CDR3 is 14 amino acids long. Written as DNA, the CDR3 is TGTGCCACCCAGGGACAGGGAGTACTTCAGCCCCAGCATTTT. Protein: CATQGQGVLQPQHF.

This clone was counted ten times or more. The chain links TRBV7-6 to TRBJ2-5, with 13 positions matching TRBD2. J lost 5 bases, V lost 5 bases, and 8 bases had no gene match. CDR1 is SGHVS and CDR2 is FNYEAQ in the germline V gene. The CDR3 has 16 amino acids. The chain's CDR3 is CASSLTGLAGTETQYF. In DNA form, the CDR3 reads TGTGCCAGCAGCCTAACGGGACTAGCGGGAACGGAGACCCAGTACTTC.

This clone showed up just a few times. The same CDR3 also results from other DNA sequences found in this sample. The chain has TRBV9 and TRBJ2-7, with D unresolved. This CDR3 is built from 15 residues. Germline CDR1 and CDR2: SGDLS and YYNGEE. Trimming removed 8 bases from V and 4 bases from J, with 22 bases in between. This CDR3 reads CASFIKQKTAYEQYF. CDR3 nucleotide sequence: TGTGCCAGTTTTATCAAACAGAAGACGGCATACGAGCAGTACTTC.

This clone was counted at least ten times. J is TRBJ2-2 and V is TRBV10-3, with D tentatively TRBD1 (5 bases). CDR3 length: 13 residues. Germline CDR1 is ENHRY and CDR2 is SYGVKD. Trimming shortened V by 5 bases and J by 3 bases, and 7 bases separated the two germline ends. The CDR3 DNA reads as TGTGCCATCAGTACAGGTTACACCGGGGAGCTGTTTTTT. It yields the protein CAISTGYTGELFF.

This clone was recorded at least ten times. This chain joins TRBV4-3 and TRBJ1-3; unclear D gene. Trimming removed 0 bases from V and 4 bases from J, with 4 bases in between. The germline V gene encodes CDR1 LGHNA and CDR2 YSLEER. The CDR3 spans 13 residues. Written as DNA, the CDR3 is TGCGCCAGCAGCCAAGATTCGGGAAACACCATATATTTT. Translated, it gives CASSQDSGNTIYF.

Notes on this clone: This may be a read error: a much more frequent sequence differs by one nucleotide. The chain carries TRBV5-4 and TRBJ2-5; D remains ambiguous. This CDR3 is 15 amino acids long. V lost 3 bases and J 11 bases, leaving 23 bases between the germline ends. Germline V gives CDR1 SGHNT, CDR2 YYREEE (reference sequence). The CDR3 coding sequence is TGTGCCAGCAGCTCCATCCGACGTGACTCATACGAACAGTACTTC. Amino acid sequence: CASSSIRRDSYEQYF.

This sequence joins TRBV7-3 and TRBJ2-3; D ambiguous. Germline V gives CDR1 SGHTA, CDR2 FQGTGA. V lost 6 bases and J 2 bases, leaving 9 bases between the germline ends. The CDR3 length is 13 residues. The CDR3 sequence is CASRQNPTDTQYF. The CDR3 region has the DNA TGTGCCAGCAGGCAGAACCCCACAGATACGCAGTATTTT.

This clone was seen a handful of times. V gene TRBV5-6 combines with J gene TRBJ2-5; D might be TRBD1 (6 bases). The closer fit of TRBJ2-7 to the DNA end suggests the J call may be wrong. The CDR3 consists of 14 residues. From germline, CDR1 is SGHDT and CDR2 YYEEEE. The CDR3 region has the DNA TGTGCCAGCAATTGGCCAGGGGCCTCCTACGAGCAGTACTTC. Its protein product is CASNWPGASYEQYF.

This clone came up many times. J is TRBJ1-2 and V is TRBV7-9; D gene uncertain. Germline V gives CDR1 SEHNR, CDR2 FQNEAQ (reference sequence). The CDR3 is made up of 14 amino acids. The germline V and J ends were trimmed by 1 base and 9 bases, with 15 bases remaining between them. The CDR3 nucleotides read TGTGCCAGCAGCTTAGAGTCGGTACTATGGAGCTACACCTTC. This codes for CASSLESVLWSYTF.

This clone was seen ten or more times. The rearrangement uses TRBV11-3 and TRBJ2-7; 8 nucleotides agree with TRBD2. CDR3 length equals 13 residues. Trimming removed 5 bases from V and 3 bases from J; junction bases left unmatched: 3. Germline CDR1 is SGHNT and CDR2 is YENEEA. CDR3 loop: CASSRGGNYEQYF. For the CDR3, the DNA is TGTGCCAGCAGCCGGGGGGGGAACTACGAGCAGTACTTC.

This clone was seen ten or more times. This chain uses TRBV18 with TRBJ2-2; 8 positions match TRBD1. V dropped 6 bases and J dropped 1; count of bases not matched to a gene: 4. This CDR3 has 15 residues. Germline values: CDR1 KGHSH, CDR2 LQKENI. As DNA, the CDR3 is TGTGCCAGCTCTCCCGGGACAGGGAACACCGGGGAGCTGTTTTTT. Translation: CASSPGTGNTGELFF.

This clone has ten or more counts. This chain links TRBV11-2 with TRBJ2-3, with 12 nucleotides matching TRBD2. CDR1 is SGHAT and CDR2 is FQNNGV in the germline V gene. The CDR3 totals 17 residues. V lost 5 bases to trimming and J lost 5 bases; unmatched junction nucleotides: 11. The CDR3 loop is CASSIRLAGASGDTQYF. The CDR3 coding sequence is TGTGCCAGCAGCATCCGACTAGCGGGGGCCTCGGGAGATACGCAGTATTTT.

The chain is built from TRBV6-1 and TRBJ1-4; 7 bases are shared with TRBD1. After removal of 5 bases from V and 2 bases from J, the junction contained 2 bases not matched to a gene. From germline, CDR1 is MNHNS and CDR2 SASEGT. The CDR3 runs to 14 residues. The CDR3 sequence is CASSKTGTNEKLFF. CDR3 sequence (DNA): TGTGCCAGCAGTAAGACAGGGACTAATGAAAAACTGTTTTTT.

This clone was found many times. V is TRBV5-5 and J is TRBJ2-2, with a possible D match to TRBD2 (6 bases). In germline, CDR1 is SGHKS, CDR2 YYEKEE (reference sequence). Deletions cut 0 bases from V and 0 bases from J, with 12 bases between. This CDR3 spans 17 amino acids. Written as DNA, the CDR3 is TGTGCCAGCAGCTTGGGGGGACTTCGCGCGAACACCGGGGAGCTGTTTTTT. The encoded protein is CASSLGGLRANTGELFF.